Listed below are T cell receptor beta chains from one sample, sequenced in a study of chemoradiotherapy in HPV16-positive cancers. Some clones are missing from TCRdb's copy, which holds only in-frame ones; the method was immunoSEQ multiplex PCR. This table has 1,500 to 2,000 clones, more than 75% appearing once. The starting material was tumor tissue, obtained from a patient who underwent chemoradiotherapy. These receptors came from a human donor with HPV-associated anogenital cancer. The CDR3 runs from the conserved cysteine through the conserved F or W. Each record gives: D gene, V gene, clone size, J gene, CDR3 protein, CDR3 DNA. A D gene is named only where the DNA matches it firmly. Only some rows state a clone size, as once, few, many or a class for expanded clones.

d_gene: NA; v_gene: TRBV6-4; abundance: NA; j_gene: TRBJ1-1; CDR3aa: CASSEAMNTEAFF; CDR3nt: TGTGCCAGCAGTGAAGCGATGAACACTGAAGCTTTCTTT
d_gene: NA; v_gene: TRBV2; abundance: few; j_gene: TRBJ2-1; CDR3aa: CASSEGGVKFF; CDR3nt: TGTGCCAGCAGTGAAGGGGGCGTTAAGTTCTTC
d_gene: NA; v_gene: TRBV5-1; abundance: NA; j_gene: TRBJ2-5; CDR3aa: CASSLSGPDSRETQYF; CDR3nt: TGCGCCAGCAGCTTGTCGGGACCCGACTCCAGGGAGACCCAGTACTTC
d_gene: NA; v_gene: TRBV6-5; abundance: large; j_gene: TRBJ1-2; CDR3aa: CASSYAQLGDGYTF; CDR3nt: TGTGCCAGCAGTTACGCACAGTTAGGGGATGGCTACACCTTC
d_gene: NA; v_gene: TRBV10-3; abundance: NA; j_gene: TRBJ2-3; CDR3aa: CAISEGISHTQYF; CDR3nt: TGTGCCATCAGTGAGGGGATCAGCCATACGCAGTATTTT
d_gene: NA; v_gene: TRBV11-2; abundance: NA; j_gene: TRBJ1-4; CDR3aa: CASSLGDSILGYEKLFF; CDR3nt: TGTGCCAGCAGCTTAGGAGATAGTATTTTAGGGTATGAAAAACTGTTTTTT
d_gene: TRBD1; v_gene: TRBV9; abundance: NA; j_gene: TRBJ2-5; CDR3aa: CASSVGDRWSGETQYF; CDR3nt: TGTGCCAGCAGCGTAGGGGACAGGTGGTCGGGAGAGACCCAGTACTTC
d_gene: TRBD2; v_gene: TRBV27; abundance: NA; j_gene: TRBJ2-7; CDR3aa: CASSLLASGSLHEQYF; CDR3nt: TGTGCCAGCAGTTTATTGGCTAGCGGGAGTCTCCACGAGCAGTACTTC
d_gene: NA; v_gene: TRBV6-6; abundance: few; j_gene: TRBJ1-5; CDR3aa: CASSDTKWPQHF; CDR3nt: TGTGCCAGCAGTGACACCAAATGGCCCCAGCATTTT
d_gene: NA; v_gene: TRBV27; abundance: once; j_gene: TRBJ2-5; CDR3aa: CASSSRFGETQYF; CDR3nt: TGTGCCAGCAGTTCCCGGTTCGGGGAGACCCAGTACTTC
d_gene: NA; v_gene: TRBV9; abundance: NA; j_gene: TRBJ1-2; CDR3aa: CASSVGFTSNYGYTF; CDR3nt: TGTGCCAGCAGCGTAGGCTTTACCTCTAACTATGGCTACACCTTC
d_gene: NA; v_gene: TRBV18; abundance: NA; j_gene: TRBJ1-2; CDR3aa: CASSPGGHYGYTF; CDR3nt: TGTGCCAGCTCACCAGGGGGGCACTATGGCTACACCTTC
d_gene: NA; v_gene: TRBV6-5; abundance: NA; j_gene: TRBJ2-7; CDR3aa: CASSYSAYEQYF; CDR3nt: TGTGCCAGCAGTTACTCAGCGTACGAGCAGTACTTC
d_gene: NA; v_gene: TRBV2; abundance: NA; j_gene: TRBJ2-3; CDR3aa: CVPTQTPVGTDTQYF; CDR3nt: TGTGTCCCGACCCAGACTCCCGTCGGCACAGATACGCAGTATTTT
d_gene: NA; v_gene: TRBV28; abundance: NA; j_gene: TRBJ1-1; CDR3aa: CASTKNLARGYTEAFF; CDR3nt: TGTGCCAGCACCAAAAACCTGGCCAGGGGATACACTGAAGCTTTCTTT
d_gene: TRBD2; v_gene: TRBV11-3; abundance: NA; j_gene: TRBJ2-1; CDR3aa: CASSLNSGGYNEQFF; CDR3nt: TGTGCCAGCAGCTTAAATAGCGGGGGTTACAATGAGCAGTTCTTC
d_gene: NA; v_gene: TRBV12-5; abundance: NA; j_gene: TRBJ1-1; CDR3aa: CASGHTTHGVGTEAFF; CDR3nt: TGTGCTAGTGGCCACACCACCCACGGGGTGGGGACTGAAGCTTTCTTT
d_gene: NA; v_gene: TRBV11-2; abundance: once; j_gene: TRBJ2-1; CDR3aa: CASSYQGYEQFF; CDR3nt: TGTGCCAGCAGCTACCAGGGTTATGAGCAGTTCTTC